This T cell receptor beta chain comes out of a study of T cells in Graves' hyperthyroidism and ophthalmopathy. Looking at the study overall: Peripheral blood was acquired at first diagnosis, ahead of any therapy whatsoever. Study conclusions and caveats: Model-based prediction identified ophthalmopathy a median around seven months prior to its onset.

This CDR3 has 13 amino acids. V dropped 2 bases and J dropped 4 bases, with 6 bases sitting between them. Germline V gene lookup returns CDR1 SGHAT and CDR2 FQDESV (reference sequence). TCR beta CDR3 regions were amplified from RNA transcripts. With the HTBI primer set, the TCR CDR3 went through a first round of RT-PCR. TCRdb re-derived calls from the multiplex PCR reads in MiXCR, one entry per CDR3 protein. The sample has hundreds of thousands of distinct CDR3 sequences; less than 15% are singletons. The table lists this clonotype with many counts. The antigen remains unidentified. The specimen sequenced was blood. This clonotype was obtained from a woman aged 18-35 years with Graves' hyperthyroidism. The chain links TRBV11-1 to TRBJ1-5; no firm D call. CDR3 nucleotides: TGTGCCAGCAGCTTATCCCCGAATCAGCCCCAGCATTTT. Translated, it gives CASSLSPNQPQHF. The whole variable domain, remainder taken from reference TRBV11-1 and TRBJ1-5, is EAEVAQSPRYKITEKSQAVAFWCDPISGHATLYWYRQILGQGPELLVQFQDESVVDDSQLPKDRFSAERLKGVDSTLKIQPAELGDSAMYLCASSLSPNQPQHFGDGTRLSIL.